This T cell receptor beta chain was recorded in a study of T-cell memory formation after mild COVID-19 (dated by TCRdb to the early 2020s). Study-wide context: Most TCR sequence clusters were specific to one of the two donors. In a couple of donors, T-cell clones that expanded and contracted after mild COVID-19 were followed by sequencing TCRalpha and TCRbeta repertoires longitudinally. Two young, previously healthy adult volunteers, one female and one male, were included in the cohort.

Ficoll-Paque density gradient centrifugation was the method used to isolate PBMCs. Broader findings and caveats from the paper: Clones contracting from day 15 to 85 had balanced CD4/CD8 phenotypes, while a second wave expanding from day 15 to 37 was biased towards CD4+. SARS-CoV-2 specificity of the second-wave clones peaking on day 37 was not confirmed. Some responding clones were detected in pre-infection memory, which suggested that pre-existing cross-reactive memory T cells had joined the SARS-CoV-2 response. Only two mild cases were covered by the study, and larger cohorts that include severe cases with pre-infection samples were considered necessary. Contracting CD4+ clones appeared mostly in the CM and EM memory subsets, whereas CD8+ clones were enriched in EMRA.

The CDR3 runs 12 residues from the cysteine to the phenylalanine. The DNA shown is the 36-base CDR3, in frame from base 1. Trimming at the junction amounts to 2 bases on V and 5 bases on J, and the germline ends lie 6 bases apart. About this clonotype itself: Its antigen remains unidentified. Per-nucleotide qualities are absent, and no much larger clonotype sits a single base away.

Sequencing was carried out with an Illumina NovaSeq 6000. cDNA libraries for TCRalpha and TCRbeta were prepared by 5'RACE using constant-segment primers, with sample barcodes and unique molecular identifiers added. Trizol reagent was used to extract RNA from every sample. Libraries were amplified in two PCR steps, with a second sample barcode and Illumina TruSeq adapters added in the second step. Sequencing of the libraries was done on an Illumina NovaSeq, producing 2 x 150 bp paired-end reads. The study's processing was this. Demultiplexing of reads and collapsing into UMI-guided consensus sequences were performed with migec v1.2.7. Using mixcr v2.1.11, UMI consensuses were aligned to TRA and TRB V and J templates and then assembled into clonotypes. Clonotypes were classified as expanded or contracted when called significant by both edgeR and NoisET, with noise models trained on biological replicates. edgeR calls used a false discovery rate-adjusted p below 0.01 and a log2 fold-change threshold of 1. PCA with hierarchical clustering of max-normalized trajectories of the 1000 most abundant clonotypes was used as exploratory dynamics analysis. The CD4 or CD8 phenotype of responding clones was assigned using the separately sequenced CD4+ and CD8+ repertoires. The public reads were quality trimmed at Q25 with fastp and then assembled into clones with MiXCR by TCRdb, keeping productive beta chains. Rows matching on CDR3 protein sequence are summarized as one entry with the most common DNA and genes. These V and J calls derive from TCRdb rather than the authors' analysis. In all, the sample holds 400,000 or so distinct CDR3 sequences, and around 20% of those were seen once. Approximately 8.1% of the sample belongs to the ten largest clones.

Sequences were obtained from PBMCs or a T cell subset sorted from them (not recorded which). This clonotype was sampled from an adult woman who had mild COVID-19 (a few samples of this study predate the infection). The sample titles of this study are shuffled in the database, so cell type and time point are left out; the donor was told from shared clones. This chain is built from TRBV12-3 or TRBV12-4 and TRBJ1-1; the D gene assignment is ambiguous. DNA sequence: TGTGCCAGCAGTTTATATGGGACTGAAGCTTTCTTT. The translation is CASSLYGTEAFF.